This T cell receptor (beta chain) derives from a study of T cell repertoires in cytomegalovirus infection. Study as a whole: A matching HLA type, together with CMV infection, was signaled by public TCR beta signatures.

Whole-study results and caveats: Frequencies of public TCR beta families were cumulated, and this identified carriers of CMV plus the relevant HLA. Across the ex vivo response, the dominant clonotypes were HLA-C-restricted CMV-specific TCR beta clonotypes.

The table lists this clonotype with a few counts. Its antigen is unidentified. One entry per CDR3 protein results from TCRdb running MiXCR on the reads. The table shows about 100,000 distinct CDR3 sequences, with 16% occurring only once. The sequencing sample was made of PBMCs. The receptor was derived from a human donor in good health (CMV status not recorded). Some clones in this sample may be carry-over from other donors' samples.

CDR3 sequence: CASSLGGLGTEAFF. The CDR3 DNA follows: TGCGCCAGCAGCTTGGGGGGGCTGGGCACTGAAGCTTTCTTT. The chain links TRBV5-1 to TRBJ1-1; D may be TRBD1 (6 bases). There are 14 residues in the CDR3. Looked up from germline, CDR1 is SGHRS and CDR2 is YFSETQ. V was shortened by 0 bases and J by 4 bases, with 10 bases between the two germline ends. Together with reference TRBV5-1 and TRBJ1-1, the CDR3 gives the full variable domain: KAGVTQTPRYLIKTRGQQVTLSCSPISGHRSVSWYQQTPGQGLQFLFEYFSETQRNKGNFPGRFSGRQFSNSRSEMNVSTLELGDSALYLCASSLGGLGTEAFFGQGTRLTVV.